Included here is one TCR beta chain sequence, with context. This clonotype came up many times. Its antigen is not yet known. Base qualities are not provided; no much larger clone lies one nucleotide away. For the unsorted PBMC libraries, 2 million PBMCs were stored in RNAlater at -80 degrees C until RNA extraction and were used to generate the libraries. Peripheral blood underwent Ficoll-Hypaque density gradient centrifugation to isolate PBMCs, which were then cryopreserved in liquid nitrogen. These data come from a study of neurological immune-mediated disorders (dated by TCRdb to 2018 to 2020). With respect to the entire study: Peripheral blood TCR-beta repertoires from patients with HTLV-I-associated myelopathy (HAM/TSP), patients with multiple sclerosis, and healthy controls were compared in the study using UMI-based sequencing. Longitudinal samples, technical triplicates and paired sorted CD4+ and CD8+ T-cell subsets, alongside PBMC samples, were included among the 106 TCR-beta libraries. Of the approximately 70 subjects in the cohort, some 15 were HAM/TSP patients, approximately 34 were multiple sclerosis patients, and roughly 20 were healthy controls. Beyond this particular receptor, the publication reports: No identical CDR3 amino acid sequences were found to be shared among expanded clones across subjects, suggesting that TCR-beta repertoires were private in all groups. The highest TCR clonal expansion was observed in HAM/TSP patients, whereas the lowest was observed in MS patients, even when compared with healthy controls.

The CDR3 sequence holds 13 residues, the cysteine and phenylalanine included. The only DNA kept is the CDR3, 39 bases in frame from the first base. At the junction V is shortened by 2 bases and J by 1 base, with 7 bases in between. According to the germline V gene, CDR1 reads SGHRS and CDR2 reads YFSETQ. cDNA was synthesized by template-switch 5'RACE using a primer carrying a 10-nucleotide random unique molecular identifier by which each TCR transcript was tagged. Every sequencing run covered 15-18 subjects and yielded more than 170 million TCR-beta sequences. Total RNA was extracted with the RNeasy kit. Using the KAPA Real-time Library Amplification kit, TCR-beta VDJ regions were amplified with primers for the TCR constant region and the 5'RACE anchor. Sample indexes and Illumina adaptors were added in a first PCR, after which library yield was increased in a second PCR. After purification with Ampure beads, the TCR product of roughly 650 bp was size-selected on a 2% E-gel SizeSelection system. Library quality was checked on a Bioanalyzer, concentration was measured with Qubit, and libraries were quantified with the Kapa Library Quantification kit before pooling. An Illumina HiSeq 2500 was used to sequence the libraries paired-end at 2 x 150 bp. To increase sequence diversity, about 25-31% phiX was spiked into each library pool. Concerning the study's data processing: Quality-filtered reads were processed with the UMI-based MiGEC pipeline, which removed over 80% of raw TCR sequences during error correction. IMGT germline references were used for alignment of VDJ genes, and clonotypes were defined by a unique CDR3 amino acid sequence together with V-J genes. VDJtools evaluated clonal expansion, Shannon diversity and CDR3 relatedness (CalcPairwiseDistances, ClusterSamples); CLCbio workbench built phylogenetic trees. Expanded clones were defined as having at least 8 unique UMIs, based on coefficient-of-variation modelling across technical triplicates. Clones were called with MiXCR by TCRdb after fastp trimmed the public reads at Q25, and only in-frame beta chains were retained. Each record represents a unique CDR3 protein, reported with the most common genes and DNA among its rows. The V and J calls and clone size are TCRdb's, not the authors'. Here the sample has about 57,000 distinct CDR3 sequences; roughly 13% occur a single time. The ten most abundant clones make up roughly a tenth of the sample.

The receptor was isolated from an older woman with HTLV-1-associated myelopathy (HAM/TSP). The chain is encoded by TRBV5-1 joined to TRBJ2-7; matching of 5 bases hints at TRBD2 as the D gene. What was sequenced was PBMCs. In nucleotides, the sequence is TGCGCCAGCAGCTTCCCGGGGTCCTACGAGCAGTACTTC. It translates to CASSFPGSYEQYF.